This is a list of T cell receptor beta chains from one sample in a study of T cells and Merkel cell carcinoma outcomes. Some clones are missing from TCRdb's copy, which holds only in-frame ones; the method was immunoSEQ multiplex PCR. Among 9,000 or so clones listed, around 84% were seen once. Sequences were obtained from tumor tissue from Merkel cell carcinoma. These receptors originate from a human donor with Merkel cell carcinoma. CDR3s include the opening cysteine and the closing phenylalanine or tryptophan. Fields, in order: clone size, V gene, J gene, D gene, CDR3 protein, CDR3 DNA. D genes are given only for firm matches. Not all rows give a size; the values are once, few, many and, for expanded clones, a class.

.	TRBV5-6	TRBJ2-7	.	CASSLASYEQYF	TGTGCCAGCAGCTTGGCCAGTTACGAGCAGTACTTC
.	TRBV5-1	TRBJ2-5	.	CASYRQYQETQYF	TGCGCCAGCTACCGTCAGTACCAAGAGACCCAGTACTTC
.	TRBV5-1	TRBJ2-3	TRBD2	CASSLGLAGGTDTQYF	TGCGCCAGCAGCTTGGGGCTAGCGGGGGGCACAGATACGCAGTATTTT
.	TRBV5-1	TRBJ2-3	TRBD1	CASSQQGASTDTQYF	TGCGCCAGCAGCCAACAGGGGGCTAGCACAGATACGCAGTATTTT
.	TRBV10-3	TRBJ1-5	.	CAISGGSSNQPQHF	TGTGCCATCAGTGGGGGAAGTAGCAATCAGCCCCAGCATTTT
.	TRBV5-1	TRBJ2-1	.	CASGETALYNEQFF	TGCGCCAGCGGCGAGACAGCACTTTACAATGAGCAGTTCTTC
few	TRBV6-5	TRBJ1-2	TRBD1	CASSSTGKVKGYTF	TGTGCCAGCAGTTCGACAGGGAAGGTAAAGGGCTACACCTTC
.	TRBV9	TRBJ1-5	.	CASSVEPGLNQPQHF	TGTGCCAGCAGCGTAGAACCCGGATTGAATCAGCCCCAGCATTTT
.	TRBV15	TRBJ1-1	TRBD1	CATSRPKGQGGTEAFF	TGTGCCACCAGCAGACCGAAAGGACAGGGCGGAACTGAAGCTTTCTTT
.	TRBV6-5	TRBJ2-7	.	CASSRAGQAYEQYF	TGTGCCAGCAGTCGAGCGGGCCAGGCCTACGAGCAGTACTTC
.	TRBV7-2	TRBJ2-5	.	CTSSFQETQYF	TGTACCAGCAGCTTCCAAGAGACCCAGTACTTC
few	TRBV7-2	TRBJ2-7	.	CASSSGSGFNEQYF	TGTGCCAGCAGCTCGGGTTCAGGGTTCAACGAGCAGTACTTC
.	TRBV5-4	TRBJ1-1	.	CASSPTAWGTEAFF	TGTGCCAGCAGCCCCACAGCCTGGGGCACTGAAGCTTTCTTT
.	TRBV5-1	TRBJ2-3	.	CASRGVGASTDTQYF	TGCGCCAGCAGGGGGGTGGGAGCCAGCACAGATACGCAGTATTTT
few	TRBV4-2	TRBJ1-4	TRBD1	CASSQEVGTVLF	TGTGCCAGCAGCCAAGAAGTCGGGACAGTCCTTTTT
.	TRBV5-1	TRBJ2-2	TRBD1	CASSSGQGSTGELFF	TGCGCCAGCAGCTCAGGACAGGGAAGCACCGGGGAGCTGTTTTTT
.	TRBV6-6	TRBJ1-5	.	CASSSSGGSNQPQHF	TGTGCCAGCAGTTCCTCCGGGGGAAGCAATCAGCCCCAGCATTTT
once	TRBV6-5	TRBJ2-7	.	CASWRGVSYEQYF	TGTGCCAGCTGGAGAGGCGTATCATACGAGCAGTACTTC
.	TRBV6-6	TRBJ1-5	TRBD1	CASNSPGTGDQPQHF	TGTGCCAGCAATTCACCCGGGACAGGGGATCAGCCCCAGCATTTT
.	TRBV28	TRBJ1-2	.	CASSLYAQDYTF	TGTGCCAGCAGTTTATATGCTCAGGACTACACCTTC
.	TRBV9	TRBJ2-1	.	CASSNREPVYNEQFF	TGTGCCAGCAGCAATAGGGAACCCGTCTACAATGAGCAGTTCTTC
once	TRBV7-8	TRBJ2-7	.	CASSLGVRAAYEQYF	TGTGCCAGCAGCTTAGGAGTTAGGGCAGCCTACGAGCAGTACTTC
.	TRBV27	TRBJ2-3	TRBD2	CASSQRLAGAPPDTQYF	TGTGCCAGCAGTCAACGACTAGCGGGGGCCCCACCAGATACGCAGTATTTT
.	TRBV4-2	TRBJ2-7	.	CASSQELAGEGYEQYF	TGTGCCAGCAGCCAAGAGTTGGCAGGGGAAGGCTACGAGCAGTACTTC
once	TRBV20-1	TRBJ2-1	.	CSANRNNEQFF	TGCAGTGCTAACAGGAACAATGAGCAGTTCTTC
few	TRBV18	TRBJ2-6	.	CASSPRWRESSGANVLTF	TGTGCCAGCTCACCTCGGTGGCGGGAAAGCTCTGGGGCCAACGTCCTGACTTTC
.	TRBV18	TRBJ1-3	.	CASSPPQGSGNTIYF	TGTGCCAGCTCACCACCACAGGGCTCTGGAAACACCATATATTTT
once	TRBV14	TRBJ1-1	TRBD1	CASSLTGLNTEAFF	TGTGCCAGCAGCCTGACAGGGCTGAACACTGAAGCTTTCTTT
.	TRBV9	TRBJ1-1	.	CASSLNTEAFF	TGTGCCAGCAGCCTCAACACTGAAGCTTTCTTT
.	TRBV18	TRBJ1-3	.	CASSPQDGTGNTIYF	TGTGCCAGCTCACCACAAGACGGTACTGGAAACACCATATATTTT
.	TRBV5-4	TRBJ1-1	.	CASSGRVNTEAFF	TGTGCCAGCAGCGGACGGGTGAACACTGAAGCTTTCTTT
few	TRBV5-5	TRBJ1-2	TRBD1	CASSFTGDINYGYTF	TGTGCCAGCAGCTTTACAGGGGATATCAACTATGGCTACACCTTC
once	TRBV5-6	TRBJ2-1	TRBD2	CASSPAGVRSSYNEQFF	TGTGCCAGCAGCCCGGCGGGGGTTAGGAGCTCCTACAATGAGCAGTTCTTC
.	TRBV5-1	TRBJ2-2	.	CASSLGRGTGELFF	TGCGCCAGCAGCTTGGGGAGGGGTACCGGGGAGCTGTTTTTT
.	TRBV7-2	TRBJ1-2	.	CASSSAVGRSYGYTF	TGTGCCAGCAGTTCCGCGGTGGGACGGTCATATGGCTACACCTTC